This entry lists 14 T cell receptor beta chains sequenced from one sample in a study of cytomegalovirus exposure and HLA in healthy donors. The PCR was carried out with 60 Vbeta primers and 13 Jbeta primers. The assay was immunoSEQ multiplex PCR, and TCRdb's table has in-frame clones only and misses some. The table lists about 190,000 clones, 60% to 80% of them singletons. Sequences were obtained from PBMCs. The receptors were gathered from a young woman in good health and CMV-seropositive.

This chain links TRBV4-1 with TRBJ2-7; 7 bases map to TRBD1. V lost 1 base, J lost 3 bases, and 6 bases stayed unmatched. CDR3 length equals 15 residues. Germline V gene sequence: CDR1 MGHRA, CDR2 YSYEKL. The CDR3 sequence: CASSQVPGGSYEQYF. The CDR3 nucleotides read TGCGCCAGCAGCCAAGTACCAGGGGGAAGCTACGAGCAGTACTTC.

This chain links TRBV27 with TRBJ1-2, with D perhaps TRBD1 (5 bases). Germline values: CDR1 MNHEY, CDR2 SMNVEV (reference sequence). CDR3 length: 13 amino acids. V lost 0 bases and J 10 bases, leaving 12 bases between the germline ends. CDR3 residues: CASSLSGDNVYTF. DNA of the CDR3: TGTGCCAGCAGTTTATCAGGGGATAACGTCTACACCTTC.

CDR3 bases: TGTGCCAGCAGTAAGGACAGCTACAATGAGCAGTTCTTC. This gives the protein CASSKDSYNEQFF. The chain has TRBV6-4 and TRBJ2-1; TRBD1 is a possible D gene (6 bases). Germline assignment: CDR1 MRHNA and CDR2 SNTAGT. V dropped 5 bases and J dropped 3 bases, with 8 bases sitting between them. The CDR3 is 13 residues long.

This clone turned up a few times. The rearrangement links TRBV18 to TRBJ1-2; a weak D match, TRBD1 (6 bases). Germline V gene sequence: CDR1 KGHSH, CDR2 LQKENI. This CDR3 has 11 residues. Trimming took off 8 bases at V and 5 bases at J, with 9 bases between the two ends. Here the CDR3 DNA reads TGTGCCAGCGGGACATCTTATGGCTACACCTTC. Translated: CASGTSYGYTF.

In DNA, the CDR3 is TGCAGCGCCCTCGCGGGGGCGGACACTGAAGCTTTCTTT. The encoded protein is CSALAGADTEAFF. The chain recombines TRBV29-1 with TRBJ1-1; maybe TRBD1 (6 bases). This CDR3 region has 13 residues. Trimming took off 7 bases at V and 3 bases at J, with 15 bases between the two ends. Germline loops: CDR1 SQVTM, CDR2 ANQGSEA.

This clone was observed a single time. The chain recombines TRBV7-9 with TRBJ2-1; 7 nucleotides match TRBD2. V shed 1 base and J 7 bases; nucleotides not matched to a gene: 4. Germline assignment: CDR1 SEHNR and CDR2 FQNEAQ (reference sequence). The CDR3 spans 14 residues. CDR3 DNA sequence: TGTGCCAGCAGCTTAGTCGGCGGGAGAAATGAGCAGTTCTTC. Amino acid sequence: CASSLVGGRNEQFF. Filled out from reference TRBV7-9 and TRBJ2-1, the complete variable domain reads DTGVSQNPRHKITKRGQNVTFRCDPISEHNRLYWYRQTLGQGPEFLTYFQNEAQLEKSRLLSDRFSAERPKGSFSTLEIQRTEQGDSAMYLCASSLVGGRNEQFFGPGTRLTVL.

This clone has a handful of counts. The chain has TRBV5-6 and TRBJ2-7, with a weak D call TRBD2 (6 bases). This CDR3 region has 14 residues. From germline, CDR1 is SGHDT and CDR2 YYEEEE. Trimming removed 2 bases at V and 2 bases at J, with 11 bases between. CDR3 DNA sequence: TGTGCCAGCAGCTTCGGCGGGGAACCCTACGAGCAGTACTTC. Protein sequence: CASSFGGEPYEQYF.

This clone turned up a few times. This chain uses TRBV6-1 with TRBJ2-7; D unresolved. The CDR3 runs 12 residues. V lost 6 bases, J lost 3 bases, and 9 bases lay in between. CDR1 is MNHNS, CDR2 SASEGT, per germline. The CDR3 reads CASSLTLYEQYF. CDR3 DNA: TGTGCCAGCAGCCTAACCCTCTACGAGCAGTACTTC.

This clone was counted between two and nine times. The genes are TRBV13 and TRBJ2-5, with TRBD1 identical over 10 bases. The J call may be in error: the DNA end matches TRBJ2-7 better. This CDR3 spans 13 amino acids. The germline V gene has CDR1 PRHDT and CDR2 FYEKMQ (reference sequence). CDR3 DNA sequence: TGTGCCAGCAGCTCCCGGGACAGGGGCGAGCAGTACTTC. The encoded protein is CASSSRDRGEQYF.

The CDR3 loop reads CASSLRSGGQETQYF. In nucleotides, the CDR3 is TGTGCCAGCAGCTTACGATCCGGGGGACAAGAGACCCAGTACTTC. The chain employs TRBV7-9 and TRBJ2-5, with a tentative D call TRBD2 (6 bases). Germline CDR1 and CDR2: SEHNR and FQNEAQ (reference sequence). This CDR3 region has 15 residues. The germline V and J ends were trimmed by 2 bases and 2 bases, with 12 bases remaining between them.

The V and J genes are TRBV11-2 and TRBJ2-5, with 9 nucleotides matching TRBD2. The CDR3 is made up of 16 amino acids. The trim removed 5 bases at V and 2 bases at J, leaving 9 bases unmatched. The germline V gene has CDR1 SGHAT and CDR2 FQNNGV. As DNA, the CDR3 is TGTGCCAGCAGCCCCACATTAGCGGGAGCTCAAGAGACCCAGTACTTC. Translation: CASSPTLAGAQETQYF.

The chain recombines TRBV5-1 with TRBJ2-7, with unresolved D. Looked up from germline, CDR1 is SGHRS and CDR2 is YFSETQ. The CDR3 totals 11 residues. V lost 2 bases and J 3 bases, leaving 3 bases between the germline ends. CDR3 amino acids: CASSFLYEQYF. CDR3 sequence (DNA): TGCGCCAGCAGCTTCCTCTACGAGCAGTACTTC.

The V call is TRBV7-9, the J call TRBJ2-7, with a tentative D call TRBD1 (7 bases). This CDR3 spans 14 amino acids. V lost 3 bases and J 4 bases, leaving 13 bases between the germline ends. Germline CDR1 SEHNR, CDR2 FQNEAQ (reference sequence). CDR3 nucleotides: TGTGCCAGCAGCTTGAGCCAGGGGGGATACGAGCAGTACTTC. It encodes CASSLSQGGYEQYF.

This clone appeared a few times. The chain carries TRBV6-5 and TRBJ1-2, with 8 nucleotides matching TRBD1. J was trimmed by 5 bases and V by 5 bases; bases with no gene match: 4. The germline gives CDR1 MNHEY, CDR2 SVGAGI. CDR3 size: 13 residues. CDR3 protein: CASSDRGKYGYTF. The DNA of the CDR3 is TGTGCCAGCAGTGACAGGGGTAAATATGGCTACACCTTC.